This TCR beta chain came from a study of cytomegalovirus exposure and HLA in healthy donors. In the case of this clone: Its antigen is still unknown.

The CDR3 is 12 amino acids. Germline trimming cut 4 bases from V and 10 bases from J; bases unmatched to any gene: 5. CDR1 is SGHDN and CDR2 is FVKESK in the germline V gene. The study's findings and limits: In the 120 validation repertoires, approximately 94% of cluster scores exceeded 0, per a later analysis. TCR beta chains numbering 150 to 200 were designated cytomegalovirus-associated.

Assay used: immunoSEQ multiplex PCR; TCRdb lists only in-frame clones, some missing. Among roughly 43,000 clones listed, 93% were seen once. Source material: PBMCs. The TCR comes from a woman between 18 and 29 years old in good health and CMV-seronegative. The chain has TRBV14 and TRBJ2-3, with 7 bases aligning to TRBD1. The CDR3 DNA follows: TGTGCCAGCAGCCCCGACAGGGTCGCGCAGTATTTT. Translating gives CASSPDRVAQYF.